The present entry profiles one T cell receptor (beta chain) with its context. Repertoires were generated with immunoSEQ multiplex PCR, while TCRdb's copy carries only in-frame clones and drops some. Of approximately 390,000 clones detected, 85% to 90% appear once; the ten largest clones hold about 7%. The data stem from a study of blood T cell repertoires in COVID-19. J gave up 6 bases and V 0 bases, and 6 bases lay outside the gene matches. This CDR3 is 16 amino acids long. Germline values: CDR1 LNHNV, CDR2 YYDKDF (reference sequence). The TCR was taken from a man aged 18 to 29 with active or convalescent COVID-19. Sequenced input: peripheral blood. V gene TRBV15 combines with J gene TRBJ2-5, with TRBD1 matching over 11 bases. CDR3 amino acids: CATSRDRTGGAQTQYF. The CDR3 DNA reads as TGTGCCACCAGCAGAGATAGGACAGGGGGCGCGCAGACCCAGTACTTC.